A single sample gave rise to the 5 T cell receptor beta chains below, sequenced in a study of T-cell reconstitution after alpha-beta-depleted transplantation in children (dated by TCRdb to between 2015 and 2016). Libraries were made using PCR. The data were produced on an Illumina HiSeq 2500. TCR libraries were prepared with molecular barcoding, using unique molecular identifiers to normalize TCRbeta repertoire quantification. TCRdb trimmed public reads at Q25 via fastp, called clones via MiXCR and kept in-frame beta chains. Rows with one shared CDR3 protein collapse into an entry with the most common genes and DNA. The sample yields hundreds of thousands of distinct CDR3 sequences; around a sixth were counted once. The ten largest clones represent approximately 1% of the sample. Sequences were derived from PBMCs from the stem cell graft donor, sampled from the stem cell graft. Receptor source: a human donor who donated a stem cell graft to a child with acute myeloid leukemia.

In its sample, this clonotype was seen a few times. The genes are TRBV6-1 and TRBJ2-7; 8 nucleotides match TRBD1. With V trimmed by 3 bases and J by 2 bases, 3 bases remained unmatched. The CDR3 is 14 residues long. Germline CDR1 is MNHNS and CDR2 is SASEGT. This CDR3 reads CASSEDRAPYEQYF. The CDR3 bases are TGTGCCAGCAGTGAGGACAGGGCCCCCTACGAGCAGTACTTC.

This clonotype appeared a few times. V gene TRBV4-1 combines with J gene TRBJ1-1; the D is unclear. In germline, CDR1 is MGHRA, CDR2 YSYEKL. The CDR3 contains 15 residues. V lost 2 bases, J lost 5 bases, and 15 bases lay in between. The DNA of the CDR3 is TGCGCCAGCAGCCAAATCCTCCAGAGAAGGACTGAAGCTTTCTTT. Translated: CASSQILQRRTEAFF.

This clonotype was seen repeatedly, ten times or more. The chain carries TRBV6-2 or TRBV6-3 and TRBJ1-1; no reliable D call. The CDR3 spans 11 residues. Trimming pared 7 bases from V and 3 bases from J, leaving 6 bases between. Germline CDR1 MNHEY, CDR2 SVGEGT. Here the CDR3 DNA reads TGTGCCAGCACCCGGTACACTGAAGCTTTCTTT. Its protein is CASTRYTEAFF.

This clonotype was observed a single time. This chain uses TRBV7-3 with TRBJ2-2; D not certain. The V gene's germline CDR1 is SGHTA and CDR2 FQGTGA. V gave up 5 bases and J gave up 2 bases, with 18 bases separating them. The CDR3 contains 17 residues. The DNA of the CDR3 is TGTGCCAGCAGCCGGCACATGGGTCTATCAAACACCGGGGAGCTGTTTTTT. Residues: CASSRHMGLSNTGELFF.

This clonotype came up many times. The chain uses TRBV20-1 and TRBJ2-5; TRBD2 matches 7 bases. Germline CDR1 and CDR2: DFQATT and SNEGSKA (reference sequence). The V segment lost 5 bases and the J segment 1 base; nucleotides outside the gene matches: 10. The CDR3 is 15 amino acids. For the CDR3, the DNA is TGCAGTGCTGCCAAGTGGGGGGGGAGCCAAGAGACCCAGTACTTC. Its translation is CSAAKWGGSQETQYF.